These T cell receptor beta chains were read from a single sample in a study of blood T cell repertoires in COVID-19. Produced via immunoSEQ multiplex PCR; TCRdb's table is partial and in-frame only. The sample holds more than 250,000 clones, 92% seen once. What was sequenced was PBMCs or T cells enriched from blood (not recorded which). The origin of the receptors is a woman in her twenties or thirties who had recovered from COVID-19. CDR3s include the opening cysteine and the closing phenylalanine or tryptophan. Fields, in order: J gene, clone size, D gene, CDR3 length, V gene, CDR3 DNA, CDR3 protein. D genes are given only for firm matches. Clone size is not always given. Where it is, it says once, few, many or a class for expanded clones.

J: TRBJ2-7; size: NA; D: NA; length: 13; V: TRBV6-1; DNA: TGTGCCAGCAGTGAAGCAGTCCTAGGCGAGCAGTACTTC; CDR3: CASSEAVLGEQYF
J: TRBJ2-7; size: NA; D: NA; length: 12; V: TRBV10-3; DNA: TGTGCCATCAGTGAGTCCAGCTACGAGCAGTACTTC; CDR3: CAISESSYEQYF
J: TRBJ1-3; size: few; D: NA; length: 14; V: TRBV5-1; DNA: TGCGCCAGCAGCTTAGGGAGCTCTGGAAACACCATATATTTT; CDR3: CASSLGSSGNTIYF
J: TRBJ2-1; size: NA; D: NA; length: 14; V: TRBV7-3; DNA: TGTGCCAGCAGCCAAGGGGGCTCCTACAATGAGCAGTTCTTC; CDR3: CASSQGGSYNEQFF
J: TRBJ1-1; size: NA; D: TRBD1; length: 12; V: TRBV9; DNA: TGTGCCAGCAGCGACGGACAGGGTGCAGCTTTCTTT; CDR3: CASSDGQGAAFF
J: TRBJ2-1; size: NA; D: NA; length: 14; V: TRBV3-1/TRBV3-2; DNA: TGTGCCAGCAGCCTACGGTTGAGTTCTCGTGAGCAGTTCTTC; CDR3: CASSLRLSSREQFF
J: TRBJ2-1; size: NA; D: TRBD1; length: 16; V: TRBV7-2; DNA: TGTGCCAGCAGCTTAGCGCTGGGACAGTATCCCGATGAGCAGTTCTTC; CDR3: CASSLALGQYPDEQFF
J: TRBJ2-5; size: once; D: TRBD2; length: 15; V: TRBV19; DNA: TGTGCCAGTAGCACACGGACTAGCGACTTTGAGACCCAGTACTTC; CDR3: CASSTRTSDFETQYF
J: TRBJ2-1; size: few; D: TRBD1; length: 12; V: TRBV7-2; DNA: TGTGCCAGCAGCGGACGACAGGGTTGGAAGTTCTTC; CDR3: CASSGRQGWKFF
J: TRBJ1-1; size: NA; D: NA; length: 15; V: TRBV3-1/TRBV3-2; DNA: TGTGCCAGCAGCCGTTTGGGGCAGTTAACCACTGAAGCTTTCTTT; CDR3: CASSRLGQLTTEAFF
J: TRBJ1-5; size: NA; D: NA; length: 15; V: TRBV19; DNA: TGTGCCAGTAGTATGGGACATTTGAGCAATCAGCCCCAGCATTTT; CDR3: CASSMGHLSNQPQHF
J: TRBJ1-2; size: NA; D: NA; length: 16; V: TRBV4-2; DNA: TGTGCCAGCAGCTCAACCGGGGACAACCTTAACTATGGCTACACCTTC; CDR3: CASSSTGDNLNYGYTF
J: TRBJ2-2; size: NA; D: NA; length: 15; V: TRBV18; DNA: TGTGCCAGCTCACCACCAGTGGGAGTCAGCGCGGAGCTGTTTTTT; CDR3: CASSPPVGVSAELFF
J: TRBJ1-5; size: NA; D: NA; length: 13; V: TRBV4-3; DNA: TGCGCCAGCAGCCAGAGCCGCAATCAGCCCCAGCATTTT; CDR3: CASSQSRNQPQHF
J: TRBJ2-2; size: NA; D: NA; length: 16; V: TRBV24-1; DNA: TGTGCCACCAGTGATCCCACCACGAACAGGGTCGGGGAGCTGTTTTTT; CDR3: CATSDPTTNRVGELFF
J: TRBJ2-7; size: NA; D: NA; length: 13; V: TRBV5-5; DNA: TGTGCCAGCAGCTTTCCCCAGGGCCACGAGCAGTACTTC; CDR3: CASSFPQGHEQYF
J: TRBJ1-1; size: once; D: NA; length: 14; V: TRBV28; DNA: TGTGCCAGCAGACCCTGGGGCGGGGACACTGAAGCTTTCTTT; CDR3: CASRPWGGDTEAFF
J: TRBJ1-5; size: NA; D: NA; length: 15; V: TRBV18; DNA: TGTGCCAGCTCACCGCGGTCGGTTAGCAATCAGCCCCAGCATTTT; CDR3: CASSPRSVSNQPQHF
J: TRBJ1-2; size: NA; D: NA; length: 15; V: TRBV28; DNA: TGTGCCAGCAGTTTAGGCCTCGATATTAACTATGGCTACACCTTC; CDR3: CASSLGLDINYGYTF
J: TRBJ1-2; size: NA; D: NA; length: 14; V: TRBV7-2; DNA: TGTGCCAGCAGCTTAACCATGAGTTCCTATGGCTACACCTTC; CDR3: CASSLTMSSYGYTF
J: TRBJ2-3; size: NA; D: TRBD2; length: 17; V: TRBV5-8; DNA: TGTGCCAGCAGCCTGGGACTAGCGGGGGGGGACACAGATACGCAGTATTTT; CDR3: CASSLGLAGGDTDTQYF
J: TRBJ2-7; size: NA; D: NA; length: 14; V: TRBV5-1; DNA: TGCGCCAGCAGCTTGGGGGCAGGGGACCACGAGCAGTACTTC; CDR3: CASSLGAGDHEQYF
J: TRBJ1-5; size: NA; D: TRBD1; length: 13; V: TRBV6-5; DNA: TGTGCCAGCGGGATACAGGGGGATCAGCCCCAGCATTTT; CDR3: CASGIQGDQPQHF
J: TRBJ2-3; size: NA; D: TRBD2; length: 17; V: TRBV25-1; DNA: TGTGCCAGCAGTGAAAGGACTAGCGGGAGGGGCACAGATACGCAGTATTTT; CDR3: CASSERTSGRGTDTQYF
J: TRBJ1-2; size: NA; D: NA; length: 13; V: TRBV14; DNA: TGTGCCAGCAGCCCAGGGGTGGAGTATGGCTACACCTTC; CDR3: CASSPGVEYGYTF
J: TRBJ1-2; size: NA; D: NA; length: 12; V: TRBV28; DNA: TGTGCCAGCAGTAAGACTTCCTATGGCTACACCTTC; CDR3: CASSKTSYGYTF
J: TRBJ2-7; size: NA; D: TRBD2; length: 16; V: TRBV11-2; DNA: TGTGCCAGCAGCTTACGGGGAGCGGGAGATCCCTACGAGCAGTACTTC; CDR3: CASSLRGAGDPYEQYF
J: TRBJ2-7; size: once; D: NA; length: 14; V: TRBV28; DNA: TGTGCCAGCAGTTCGACAGCAAGCTCCTACGAGCAGTACTTC; CDR3: CASSSTASSYEQYF
J: TRBJ1-3; size: few; D: NA; length: 15; V: TRBV28; DNA: TGTGCCAGCAGTTTAGTGGTGAGGCCTGGAAACACCATATATTTT; CDR3: CASSLVVRPGNTIYF
J: TRBJ2-1; size: NA; D: TRBD2; length: 15; V: TRBV19; DNA: TGTGCCAGTAGTGGAAGGGGACTAGCGGACAATGAGCAGTTCTTC; CDR3: CASSGRGLADNEQFF
J: TRBJ1-3; size: NA; D: NA; length: 15; V: TRBV30; DNA: TGTGCCTGGAGTGTACTCCGGGAATTTGGAAACACCATATATTTT; CDR3: CAWSVLREFGNTIYF
J: TRBJ1-2; size: NA; D: NA; length: 14; V: TRBV2; DNA: TGTGCCAGCAAGCGTGGAAGGGGCAACTATGGCTACACCTTC; CDR3: CASKRGRGNYGYTF
J: TRBJ2-1; size: NA; D: TRBD2; length: 14; V: TRBV10-3; DNA: TGTGCCATCAATTCCGGGACTAGCAGAAATGAGCAGTTCTTC; CDR3: CAINSGTSRNEQFF
J: TRBJ1-4; size: once; D: NA; length: 14; V: TRBV19; DNA: TGTGCCAGCCTCAAACCCGGAACTAATGAAAAACTGTTTTTT; CDR3: CASLKPGTNEKLFF
J: TRBJ2-2; size: NA; D: NA; length: 16; V: TRBV29-1; DNA: TGCAGCGTTGAGGCAGGACAGAAAAGCAACACCGGGGAGCTGTTTTTT; CDR3: CSVEAGQKSNTGELFF
J: TRBJ1-1; size: NA; D: NA; length: 16; V: TRBV11-2; DNA: TGTGCCAGCAGCCGAGGGGACACTACTATGAACACTGAAGCTTTCTTT; CDR3: CASSRGDTTMNTEAFF
J: TRBJ1-1; size: NA; D: TRBD1; length: 13; V: TRBV10-3; DNA: TGTGCCATCAGTCACAGGGGGGACACTGAAGCTTTCTTT; CDR3: CAISHRGDTEAFF
J: TRBJ2-1; size: NA; D: TRBD2; length: 20; V: TRBV27; DNA: TGTGCCAGCAGACCATTAGGCACTAGCGGGGGGGCTTTTGACTACAATGAGCAGTTCTTC; CDR3: CASRPLGTSGGAFDYNEQFF
J: TRBJ1-2; size: NA; D: NA; length: 12; V: TRBV28; DNA: TGTGCCAGCAGTTTTTCGGACTATGGCTACACCTTC; CDR3: CASSFSDYGYTF
J: TRBJ2-7; size: NA; D: NA; length: 16; V: TRBV15; DNA: TGTGCCACCAGCAGAGACCGGGACAAGACCATCTACGAGCAGTACTTC; CDR3: CATSRDRDKTIYEQYF
J: TRBJ1-3; size: NA; D: NA; length: 16; V: TRBV18; DNA: TGTGCCAGCTCACCATCGGGGGTAAACTCTGGAAACACCATATATTTT; CDR3: CASSPSGVNSGNTIYF
J: TRBJ2-5; size: NA; D: TRBD2; length: 16; V: TRBV5-1; DNA: TGCGCCAGCAGCGGATCTAGCGGGGGCGTCCAAGAGACCCAGTACTTC; CDR3: CASSGSSGGVQETQYF
J: TRBJ2-3; size: NA; D: NA; length: 14; V: TRBV7-2; DNA: TGTGCCAGCAGCTTACAAACAGTAAAAGATACGCAGTATTTT; CDR3: CASSLQTVKDTQYF
J: TRBJ2-2; size: NA; D: NA; length: 16; V: TRBV27; DNA: TGTGCCAGCAGTTCCCCTCAGGGCTTGGGCACCGGGGAGCTGTTTTTT; CDR3: CASSSPQGLGTGELFF
J: TRBJ2-7; size: NA; D: NA; length: 14; V: TRBV7-2; DNA: TGTGCCAGCAGCTCCCCGATCGACAGGCCAGGAGAGTACTTC; CDR3: CASSSPIDRPGEYF
J: TRBJ2-7; size: NA; D: TRBD2; length: 14; V: TRBV6-2/TRBV6-3; DNA: TGTGCCAGCAGTTACTACCGGGGGGTAGACGAGCAGTACTTC; CDR3: CASSYYRGVDEQYF
J: TRBJ1-4; size: once; D: NA; length: 14; V: TRBV7-2; DNA: TGTGCCAGCAGCTTAGCGGCCCGACGGGGGGAACTGTTTTTT; CDR3: CASSLAARRGELFF
J: TRBJ2-5; size: NA; D: NA; length: 13; V: TRBV27; DNA: TGTGCCACCTGCCGATTAGCTGGGGAGACCCAGTACTTC; CDR3: CATCRLAGETQYF
J: TRBJ2-3; size: NA; D: NA; length: 13; V: TRBV27; DNA: TGTGCCAGCAGTCCGTACTTCGCAGATACGCAGTATTTT; CDR3: CASSPYFADTQYF
J: TRBJ1-5; size: NA; D: NA; length: 19; V: TRBV28; DNA: TGTGCCAGCAGTTTCCACAGGGTCATAGGGAGGGAGAGCAATCAGCCCCAGCATTTT; CDR3: CASSFHRVIGRESNQPQHF